Following are 17 T cell receptor beta chains from one sample sequenced in a study of T cells in Graves' hyperthyroidism and ophthalmopathy. The TCR beta CDR3 regions underwent amplification using RNA transcripts as the source. The primer set for the first-round RT-PCR of the TCR CDR3 was HTBI. TCRdb re-derived calls from the multiplex PCR reads in MiXCR, one entry per CDR3 protein. The table has roughly 180,000 distinct CDR3 sequences, over 15% seen once. Sample: blood. Receptors were obtained from a woman in her fifties or sixties with Graves' hyperthyroidism.

This clonotype has ten or more counts. The chain combines TRBV28 with TRBJ2-5, with a tentative D call TRBD2 (6 bases). V lost 1 base and J 5 bases, leaving 14 bases between the germline ends. CDR1 is MDHEN, CDR2 SYDVKM, per germline. There are 15 residues in the CDR3. This CDR3 reads CASSLFRGTEETQYF. CDR3 nucleotides: TGTGCCAGCAGTTTATTTCGGGGGACGGAGGAGACCCAGTACTTC.

This clonotype was seen repeatedly, ten times or more. The chain uses TRBV10-3 and TRBJ1-4; D is undetermined. V was shortened by 10 bases and J by 2 bases, with 14 bases between the two germline ends. The CDR3 loop spans 14 amino acids. CDR1 and CDR2 from the germline V gene are ENHRY and SYGVKD. The CDR3 region has the DNA TGTGCCACCCAAACTACAGCTACTAATGAAAAACTGTTTTTT. This codes for CATQTTATNEKLFF.

The genes are TRBV28 and TRBJ2-7; D is perhaps TRBD1 (6 bases). The V and J ends lost 3 bases and 4 bases respectively, with 22 bases between them. This CDR3 is 17 amino acids long. Germline V CDR1 and CDR2: MDHEN, SYDVKM. The CDR3 bases are TGTGCCAGCAGTTTTGGGGGCGAGGGGCAGCTGCCTTACGAGCAGTACTTC. Amino acids: CASSFGGEGQLPYEQYF. The entire variable domain, with the rest obtained from reference TRBV28 and TRBJ2-7, is as follows: DVKVTQSSRYLVKRTGEKVFLECVQDMDHENMFWYRQDPGLGLRLIYFSYDVKMKEKGDIPEGYSVSREKKERFSLILESASTNQTSMYLCASSFGGEGQLPYEQYFGPGTRLTVT.

This clonotype showed up many times. V and J are TRBV2 and TRBJ2-1; D ambiguous. CDR1 is SNHLY and CDR2 is FYNNEI in the germline V gene. The CDR3 is 14 amino acids. Trimming shortened V by 4 bases and J by 0 bases, and 7 bases separated the two germline ends. The CDR3 DNA reads TGTGCCAGCAGTGCTACAATCTCCTACAATGAGCAGTTCTTC. Protein: CASSATISYNEQFF. Filled out from reference TRBV2 and TRBJ2-1, the complete variable domain reads EPEVTQTPSHQVTQMGQEVILRCVPISNHLYFYWYRQILGQKVEFLVSFYNNEISEKSEIFDDQFSVERPDGSNFTLKIRSTKLEDSAMYFCASSATISYNEQFFGPGTRLTVL.

This clonotype was seen ten or more times. The chain carries TRBV7-9 and TRBJ2-1; a possible D gene is TRBD2 (5 bases). Per the germline V gene, CDR1 is SEHNR and CDR2 is FQNEAQ (reference sequence). The ends were cut back, 3 bases at V and 9 bases at J, with 15 bases in the middle. The CDR3 is made up of 14 amino acids. The CDR3 DNA reads TGTGCCAGCAGCTTCCTGGCGGACTGGGGTGAGCAGTTCTTC. It specifies CASSFLADWGEQFF.

This clonotype was found many times. The CDR3 coding sequence is TGTGCCAGCAGTTTCCCCCGTGTGGACCTTTCTAACATTCAGTACTTC. This encodes CASSFPRVDLSNIQYF. V is TRBV28 and J is TRBJ2-4, with unresolved D. Trimming left V 3 bases short and J 7 bases short, with 19 bases between. This CDR3 contains 16 residues. Germline CDR1 reads MDHEN; CDR2 reads SYDVKM. The full variable domain, with the rest looked up from reference TRBV28 and TRBJ2-4, is DVKVTQSSRYLVKRTGEKVFLECVQDMDHENMFWYRQDPGLGLRLIYFSYDVKMKEKGDIPEGYSVSREKKERFSLILESASTNQTSMYLCASSFPRVDLSNIQYFGAGTRLSVL.

This clonotype was detected ten times or more. This chain connects TRBV6-2 or TRBV6-3 to TRBJ1-1, with TRBD1 matching 7 bases. Per germline, CDR1 MNHEY and CDR2 SVGEGT. The CDR3 loop spans 15 amino acids. The V gene end was trimmed by 10 bases and the J gene end by 1 base; junction bases not matched to a gene: 12. The CDR3, as DNA: TGTGCCACCCACCGGACGGGACAGAGGAACACTGAAGCTTTCTTT. It codes for CATHRTGQRNTEAFF.

The J gene is TRBJ2-3, the V gene TRBV5-1; D is uncertain. This CDR3 spans 16 amino acids. CDR1 and CDR2 (germline): SGHRS, YFSETQ. V lost 4 bases, J lost 0 bases, and 15 bases lay in between. This chain's CDR3 is CASSPPNSASTDTQYF. The CDR3 coding sequence is TGCGCCAGCAGCCCCCCCAACAGCGCTAGCACAGATACGCAGTATTTT.

The sample holds many counts of this clonotype. The CDR3 nucleotides are TGTGCCAGTAGTGTGGTTATTTATAGCAATCAGCCCCAGCATTTT. This gives the protein CASSVVIYSNQPQHF. The chain combines TRBV19 with TRBJ1-5; no firm D call. CDR1 is LNHDA, CDR2 SQIVND, per germline (reference sequence). Trimming shortened V by 5 bases and J by 0 bases, and 11 bases separated the two germline ends. The length of the CDR3 is 15 residues.

The rearrangement uses TRBV20-1 and TRBJ1-5; D gene ambiguous. CDR1 is DFQATT, CDR2 SNEGSKA, per germline (reference sequence). V gave up 2 bases and J gave up 1 base, with 12 bases separating them. There are 15 residues in the CDR3. CDR3 loop: CSARFAGRSNQPQHF. CDR3 DNA: TGCAGTGCTAGATTCGCCGGTAGGAGCAATCAGCCCCAGCATTTT.

This chain connects TRBV4-2 to TRBJ2-7, with D uncertain. V was cut by 1 base and J by 2 bases, with 15 bases left in between. This CDR3 is 16 amino acids long. Germline CDR1 is LGHNA and CDR2 is YNFKEQ. CDR3: CASSQALPPSAYEQYF. The CDR3 bases are TGTGCCAGCAGCCAAGCATTACCCCCAAGCGCCTACGAGCAGTACTTC.

The chain recombines TRBV5-1 with TRBJ2-7; D remains unclear. Germline assignment: CDR1 SGHRS and CDR2 YFSETQ. V dropped 2 bases and J dropped 1 base, with 10 bases sitting between them. There are 14 residues in the CDR3. CDR3 sequence (DNA): TGCGCCAGCAGCTTAGAAACAGATTCCTACGAGCAGTACTTC. This codes for CASSLETDSYEQYF. Looking up the rest from reference TRBV5-1 and TRBJ2-7 gives the full variable domain: KAGVTQTPRYLIKTRGQQVTLSCSPISGHRSVSWYQQTPGQGLQFLFEYFSETQRNKGNFPGRFSGRQFSNSRSEMNVSTLELGDSALYLCASSLETDSYEQYFGPGTRLTVT.

This chain uses TRBV5-1 with TRBJ2-5; maybe TRBD2 (5 bases). With 2 bases removed from V and 3 bases from J, the gap between germline ends came to 11 bases. In germline, CDR1 is SGHRS, CDR2 YFSETQ. The CDR3 loop spans 14 amino acids. CDR3 amino acids: CASSLRAGEETQYF. The CDR3 DNA reads TGCGCCAGCAGCTTAAGAGCCGGGGAAGAGACCCAGTACTTC. Looking up the rest from reference TRBV5-1 and TRBJ2-5 gives the full variable domain: KAGVTQTPRYLIKTRGQQVTLSCSPISGHRSVSWYQQTPGQGLQFLFEYFSETQRNKGNFPGRFSGRQFSNSRSEMNVSTLELGDSALYLCASSLRAGEETQYFGPGTRLLVL.

In its sample, this clonotype was seen many times. The chain couples TRBV19 to TRBJ1-5; no definite D call. There are 13 residues in the CDR3. Germline V gives CDR1 LNHDA, CDR2 SQIVND (reference sequence). V lost 4 bases and J lost 6, with 10 bases in between. CDR3: CASSTRLRQPQHF. The CDR3 DNA reads TGTGCCAGTAGTACCCGTTTGCGTCAGCCCCAGCATTTT.

This clonotype was counted ten times or more. This CDR3 reads CASSLGFGGGDRETQYF. The DNA for the CDR3 is TGTGCCAGCAGCTTAGGGTTTGGCGGGGGGGACCGAGAGACCCAGTACTTC. The J gene is TRBJ2-5, the V gene TRBV7-2, with 9 bases that match TRBD2. The CDR3 has 17 amino acids. Per the germline V gene, CDR1 is SGHTA and CDR2 is FQGNSA. The trim removed 1 base at V and 4 bases at J, leaving 10 bases unmatched. The variable domain in full, completed from reference TRBV7-2 and TRBJ2-5, reads GAGVSQSPSNKVTEKGKDVELRCDPISGHTALYWYRQSLGQGLEFLIYFQGNSAPDKSGLPSDRFSAERTGGSVSTLTIQRTQQEDSAVYLCASSLGFGGGDRETQYFGPGTRLLVL.

This clonotype was seen at least ten times. V is TRBV28 and J is TRBJ1-3, with TRBD1 as a possible D gene (5 bases). CDR3 size: 15 residues. CDR1 and CDR2 from the germline V gene are MDHEN and SYDVKM. The V and J ends lost 4 bases and 8 bases respectively, with 18 bases between them. CDR3 amino acids: CASSSIQGILDTIYF. The CDR3, as DNA: TGTGCCAGCAGTTCAATCCAGGGTATTTTGGACACCATATATTTT.

V is TRBV4-1 and J is TRBJ1-2; D call uncertain. Trimming cost V 3 bases and J 2 bases, with 13 bases left between them. CDR3 size: 15 residues. Germline loops: CDR1 MGHRA, CDR2 YSYEKL. CDR3 sequence (DNA): TGCGCCAGCAGCCACACCCCGACTCAAAACTATGGCTACACCTTC. It encodes CASSHTPTQNYGYTF.